These T cell receptor beta chains were read from a single sample in a study of T-cell reconstitution after alpha-beta-depleted transplantation in children. TCRdb fed the PCR reads into MiXCR, producing one record per CDR3 protein. Found here are a few hundred thousand distinct CDR3 sequences, about a tenth of them singletons; the top ten hold less than 2.5%. This sample comprised PBMCs from the stem cell graft donor, obtained from the stem cell graft. These receptors all come from a human donor who donated a stem cell graft to a child with acute lymphoblastic leukemia. Each CDR3 is given with its conserved first and last residue. A D gene is named only where the DNA matches it firmly. Size values are once, few and many counts, or a class for expanded clones, and some rows have none.

DNA,CDR3,V,size,D,J
TGTGCCAGCAGTTATAGACGTTCCTACGAGCAGTACTTC,CASSYRRSYEQYF,TRBV6-5,few,.,TRBJ2-7
TGTGCCACCAGTGATACTAGCGGGAGGGCCCGTCCCTACAATGAGCAGTTCTTC,CATSDTSGRARPYNEQFF,TRBV24-1,few,TRBD2,TRBJ2-1
TGTGCCAGCAGCGTAGTTGCGGGAGAGGGAGATACGCAGTATTTT,CASSVVAGEGDTQYF,TRBV9,few,TRBD2,TRBJ2-3
TGCGCCAGCAGCTTGGGCTCCGAGCGGAGCTACAATGAGCAGTTCTTC,CASSLGSERSYNEQFF,TRBV5-1,.,.,TRBJ2-1
TGTGCCAGCAGCTTAGAACTATTGGGGCCGGGTGAGCAGTTCTTC,CASSLELLGPGEQFF,TRBV7-2,.,.,TRBJ2-1
TGTGCCACCAGCCTTCGACAGGGGTACGAGCAGTACTTC,CATSLRQGYEQYF,TRBV15,.,TRBD1,TRBJ2-7
TGTGCCAGCAGCGGAGACAGGGTCAATCAGCCCCAGCATTTT,CASSGDRVNQPQHF,TRBV9,few,TRBD1,TRBJ1-5
TGTGCCAGCAGCTTAGTATCGGTCCGGACTAGCGGGAGGGAACCCTACGAGCAGTACTTC,CASSLVSVRTSGREPYEQYF,TRBV11-2,.,TRBD2,TRBJ2-7
TGTGCCAGCAGTTTATCGGGGGACAGGGTGGGCTATGGCTACACCTTC,CASSLSGDRVGYGYTF,TRBV27,.,TRBD1,TRBJ1-2
TGTGCTAGCAGCTTAGTCCAGAGAGGGGACCAGTTCTTC,CASSLVQRGDQFF,TRBV7-7,few,.,TRBJ2-1
TGCAGTGCTAGGACGTTGGGGCAGGGGATTCAGCCCCAGCATTTT,CSARTLGQGIQPQHF,TRBV20-1,.,.,TRBJ1-5
TGTGCCAGCAGTTTTGGGGGGACGGTCTCCTACGAGCAGTACTTC,CASSFGGTVSYEQYF,TRBV12-3/TRBV12-4,many,.,TRBJ2-7
TGTGCCATCAGTGCCGATCCAGACTATGGCTACACCTTC,CAISADPDYGYTF,TRBV10-3,many,.,TRBJ1-2
TGCGCCAGCAGCTTGCCGCCAATGGAGACCCAGTACTTC,CASSLPPMETQYF,TRBV5-1,.,.,TRBJ2-5
TGCAGCGTTGAATCACTCCAGGGGGCTGGAAACACCATATATTTT,CSVESLQGAGNTIYF,TRBV29-1,few,TRBD1,TRBJ1-3
TGTGCCCGAAAGGACTTCCGCGACTACAATGAGCAGTTCTTC,CARKDFRDYNEQFF,TRBV2,.,.,TRBJ2-1
TGCGCCAGCAGCTTGAACGGGAGAGCCTCTAATGAGCAGTTCTTC,CASSLNGRASNEQFF,TRBV5-1,.,.,TRBJ2-1
TGTGCCAGCAGTTTATTCCTAGCGGTAAGCTCCTACAATGAGCAGTTCTTC,CASSLFLAVSSYNEQFF,TRBV27,few,TRBD2,TRBJ2-1
TGTGCCAGCAGCGATTGGACGGTAAATCAGCCCCAGCATTTT,CASSDWTVNQPQHF,TRBV6-2/TRBV6-3,.,.,TRBJ1-5
TGTGCCAGCAGTTTTAAGGGGGCCCACACAGATACGCAGTATTTT,CASSFKGAHTDTQYF,TRBV12-3/TRBV12-4,.,TRBD1,TRBJ2-3
TGTGCCTGGAAAAAAGGGCACAATGAGCAGTTCTTC,CAWKKGHNEQFF,TRBV30,.,.,TRBJ2-1
TGTGCCAGCAGCACCCAGACAGGGATCAATCGGCCCCAGCATTTT,CASSTQTGINRPQHF,TRBV7-2,.,TRBD1,TRBJ1-5
TGTGCCAGCAGCTTAGGACAGGGGCGCGAGCAGTACTTC,CASSLGQGREQYF,TRBV7-9,.,TRBD1,TRBJ2-7